This TCR beta chain derives from a study of T-cell memory formation after mild COVID-19. Study findings and constraints: Clones from the second wave (peaking day 37) had unconfirmed SARS-CoV-2 specificity. Later expanders leaned CD4+, whereas clones that contracted between day 15 and 85 were balanced CD4/CD8. The pre-infection memory compartment contained some responding clones, suggesting cross-reactive memory joined.

CDR1 and CDR2 from the germline V gene are MGHRA and YSYEKL. Germline trimming cut 0 bases from V and 4 bases from J; bases unmatched to any gene: 7. This CDR3 comprises 16 residues. This clonotype appeared a few times. Its antigen remains unidentified. TCR alpha and TCR beta cDNA libraries carrying sample barcodes and UMIs were produced by 5'RACE using constant-segment primers. From the 5' RACE reads, TCRdb called clonotypes with MiXCR, one entry per CDR3 protein. Of about 470,000 distinct CDR3 sequences in the sample, around 25% were seen once. Sequences were obtained from PBMCs or a T cell subset sorted from them (not recorded which). The V call is TRBV4-1, the J call TRBJ1-1; 8 positions match TRBD1. The TCR comes from an adult woman who had mild COVID-19 (a few samples of this study predate the infection). Cell type and time point are not known. The CDR3 bases are TGCGCCAGCAGCCAAGATCCGACAGGGGTAAGCACTGAAGCTTTCTTT. Translating it yields CASSQDPTGVSTEAFF.